What follows are 8 T cell receptor beta chains derived from one specimen sequenced in a study of shared clonotypes between healthy human individuals. Data came from immunoSEQ multiplex PCR; TCRdb stores just in-frame clones and leaves some out. The sample lists about 2 million clones; roughly 96% were seen once. Material for sequencing was naive CD4+ T cells sorted from blood. The subset is: CD45RA+ positively selected. These receptor sequences come from a man aged 18-30 years in good health.

This sequence joins TRBV11-2 and TRBJ2-4; D is ambiguous. The CDR3 is 13 residues long. Germline lookup yields CDR1 SGHAT and CDR2 FQNNGV. Trimming took off 0 bases at V and 12 bases at J, with 12 bases between the two ends. Written as DNA, the CDR3 is TGTGCCAGCAGCTTAGAGCTAGGGTATACTCAGTACTTC. Protein: CASSLELGYTQYF.

The chain links TRBV12-5 to TRBJ2-7; 9 bases are shared with TRBD1. CDR1 and CDR2 (germline): LGHNT, FRNRAP. There are 14 residues in the CDR3. V lost 6 bases, J lost 4 bases, and 7 bases stayed unmatched. The CDR3 DNA follows: TGTGCTAGTGGCGCCGGACAGGGGCATTACGAGCAGTACTTC. It translates to CASGAGQGHYEQYF.

This clone was seen only a few times. V gene TRBV19 combines with J gene TRBJ1-6; 8 bases line up with TRBD1. The CDR3 loop spans 15 amino acids. The V gene end was trimmed by 4 bases and the J gene end by 2 bases; junction bases not matched to a gene: 1. Germline V gives CDR1 LNHDA, CDR2 SQIVND (reference sequence). CDR3 sequence: CASSTDRAYNSPLHF. The CDR3 DNA reads as TGTGCCAGTAGTACGGACAGGGCCTATAATTCACCCCTCCACTTT.

The gene calls are TRBV10-3 and TRBJ2-3, with 9 bases identical to TRBD2. The CDR3 has 13 amino acids. Looked up from germline, CDR1 is ENHRY and CDR2 is SYGVKD. CDR3 sequence (DNA): TGTTCAGCGGGGGGCGGGGGCCCAGATACGCAGTATTTT. This translates into CSAGGGGPDTQYF.

The CDR3 sequence is CAISAGFNYGYTF. CDR3 DNA: TGTGCCATCAGTGCCGGATTTAACTATGGCTACACCTTC. The chain couples TRBV10-3 to TRBJ1-2, with D uncertain. V was clipped by 4 bases and J by 1 base, with 7 bases between them. The CDR3 has 13 residues. Per germline, CDR1 ENHRY and CDR2 SYGVKD.

V gene TRBV7-9 combines with J gene TRBJ2-7; the match to TRBD1 covers 9 bases. V lost 5 bases to trimming and J lost 6 bases; unmatched junction nucleotides: 8. The germline gives CDR1 SEHNR, CDR2 FQNEAQ (reference sequence). The CDR3 runs 14 residues. CDR3 sequence: CASSDDTGGAEQYF. CDR3 coding DNA: TGTGCCAGCAGCGACGACACAGGGGGCGCCGAGCAGTACTTC.

This clone was counted once. The chain couples TRBV14 to TRBJ1-2, with D perhaps matching TRBD1 (6 bases). Germline V lookup: CDR1 SGHDN, CDR2 FVKESK. V lost 1 base and J lost 4, with 13 bases in between. The CDR3 length is 15 residues. The CDR3 DNA reads as TGTGCCAGCAGCCAAGGACCCATGGGGGCCTATGGCTACACCTTC. Residues: CASSQGPMGAYGYTF.

V gene TRBV9 combines with J gene TRBJ1-4, with TRBD1 matching 7 bases. Germline V gene lookup returns CDR1 SGDLS and CDR2 YYNGEE. Trimming cost V 4 bases and J 8 bases; bases outside gene matches: 17. The CDR3 length is 17 residues. The CDR3 DNA reads as TGTGCCAGCAGCCCCAGAATACTTGGGGACAGACGAGAAAAACTGTTTTTT. Encoded protein: CASSPRILGDRREKLFF.